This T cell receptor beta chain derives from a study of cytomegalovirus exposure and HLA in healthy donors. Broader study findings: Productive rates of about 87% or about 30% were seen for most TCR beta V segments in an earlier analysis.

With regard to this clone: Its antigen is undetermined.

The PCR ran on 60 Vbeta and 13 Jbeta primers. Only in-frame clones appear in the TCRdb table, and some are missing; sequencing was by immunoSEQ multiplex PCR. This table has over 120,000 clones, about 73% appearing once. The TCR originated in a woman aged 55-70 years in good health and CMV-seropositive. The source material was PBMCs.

In DNA form, the CDR3 reads TGTGCCTGGAGTATAGGGCAACAGGGAGCTAATGAAAAACTGTTTTTT. It codes for CAWSIGQQGANEKLFF. The rearrangement joins TRBV30 to TRBJ1-4; a possible D gene is TRBD1 (6 bases). Trimming cost V 2 bases and J 3 bases, with 16 bases left between them. In germline, CDR1 is GTSNPN, CDR2 SVGIG (reference sequence). The CDR3 length is 16 residues.